The 8 T cell receptor beta chains given below trace back to one sample, sequenced in a study of graft-versus-host responses after intestinal transplantation. Only in-frame clones appear in the TCRdb table, and some are missing; sequencing was by immunoSEQ multiplex PCR. The sample consists of nearly 100,000 clones, around 90% of them appearing once. The material sequenced was PBMCs, taken about 460 days after intestinal transplant. These receptors all stem from a human patient who received an intestinal transplant, so some T cells may come from the graft donor.

The chain has TRBV10-2 and TRBJ2-7; no reliable D call. CDR3 length: 15 residues. Trimming stripped 3 bases from V and 2 bases from J, with 14 bases between. Germline lookup yields CDR1 WSHSY and CDR2 SAAADI. The CDR3 protein is CASSDASFVAYEQYF. The DNA of the CDR3 is TGCGCCAGCAGTGATGCTTCTTTCGTCGCCTACGAGCAGTACTTC.

The CDR3: CASSGWTFGPQHF. Written as DNA, the CDR3 is TGCGCCAGCAGTGGGTGGACTTTTGGGCCCCAGCATTTT. The chain has TRBV10-2 and TRBJ1-5, with D unclear. There are 13 residues in the CDR3. Germline V gene data show CDR1 as WSHSY and CDR2 as SAAADI. V was trimmed by 4 bases and J by 9 bases, leaving 13 bases between them.

The genes are TRBV2 and TRBJ1-4, with D unresolved. V was trimmed by 6 bases and J by 3 bases, leaving 11 bases between them. This CDR3 spans 14 amino acids. CDR1 is SNHLY, CDR2 FYNNEI, per germline. The chain's CDR3 is CASRPWWANEKLFF. CDR3 bases: TGTGCCAGCAGGCCCTGGTGGGCTAATGAAAAACTGTTTTTT.

The J gene is TRBJ1-6, the V gene TRBV11-2; 8 bases map to TRBD1. The V gene end was trimmed by 5 bases and the J gene end by 6 bases; junction bases not matched to a gene: 9. The length of the CDR3 is 16 residues. CDR1 SGHAT and CDR2 FQNNGV come from the germline V gene. CDR3 loop: CASSQDRAEANSPLHF. CDR3 bases: TGTGCCAGCAGCCAGGACAGGGCGGAAGCTAATTCACCCCTCCACTTT.

The J gene is TRBJ2-1, the V gene TRBV19, with D uncertain. CDR1 LNHDA and CDR2 SQIVND come from the germline V gene (reference sequence). Trimming shortened V by 1 base and J by 9 bases, and 10 bases separated the two germline ends. This CDR3 has 13 amino acids. The CDR3 DNA sequence: TGTGCCAGTAGTATAGTGGGGAAAGGTGAGCAGTTCTTC. It codes for CASSIVGKGEQFF.

V usage is TRBV7-3 and J usage is TRBJ2-2; no firm D call. Germline V CDR1 and CDR2: SGHTA, FQGTGA. The CDR3 runs 14 residues. The germline V and J ends were trimmed by 5 bases and 0 bases, with 7 bases remaining between them. CDR3 sequence: CASSPRSNTGELFF. CDR3 DNA: TGTGCCAGCAGCCCCCGCTCGAACACCGGGGAGCTGTTTTTT.

The chain couples TRBV5-6 to TRBJ1-1, with TRBD1 matching over 8 bases. Germline assignment: CDR1 SGHDT and CDR2 YYEEEE. Losses at the gene ends were 0 bases for V and 3 bases for J; bases not matched to a gene: 4. The CDR3 spans 15 residues. CDR3 loop: CASSLAGTGDTEAFF. The CDR3 region has the DNA TGTGCCAGCAGCTTGGCCGGGACAGGCGACACTGAAGCTTTCTTT.

Comment on this clone: The identical CDR3 is also encoded by other nucleotide sequences in the sample. In nucleotides, the CDR3 is TGTGCCAGCTCACCAGGGACAGGGGGCTACAATGAGCAGTTCTTC. As protein: CASSPGTGGYNEQFF. The chain joins TRBV18 to TRBJ2-1; TRBD1 matches 11 bases. Trimming cost V 2 bases and J 3 bases; bases outside gene matches: 0. The CDR3 extends over 15 amino acids. Germline CDR1 is KGHSH and CDR2 is LQKENI.